This TCR beta chain was identified in a study of early T cells in non-severe SARS-CoV-2 infection. Overall study context: The input, bulk RNA from unsorted whole blood, was sequenced, and chains were unpaired.

The CDR3 loop spans 16 amino acids. Germline-derived CDR1 and CDR2 are DFQATT and SNEGSKA (reference sequence). Unmatched junction bases numbered 13, after V lost 5 bases and J lost 6 bases. One entry per CDR3 protein, called by TCRdb with MiXCR from the 5' RACE reads. This table has about 83,000 distinct CDR3 sequences, more than 9% appearing once. Study outcomes and limitations: VDJdb matching favored anti-spike CD8 responses, missing private and CD4 specificities.

Concerning this clonotype: No antigen is known for it.

The rearrangement joins TRBV20-1 to TRBJ2-1; 10 bases are a match to TRBD2. This receptor was taken from an adult who was a healthcare worker with PCR-confirmed SARS-CoV-2 infection or an uninfected control (not recorded which). Material: whole blood, obtained at baseline. In DNA form, the CDR3 reads TGCAGTGCTCCTGATAATCTAGCGGGAGCCCTCAATGAGCAGTTCTTC. It encodes CSAPDNLAGALNEQFF.